The present T cell receptor beta chain was sequenced within a study of T cell responses to AZD1222 COVID-19 vaccine. Whole-study findings and limits: Vaccination with two AZD1222 doses was followed by a rise in Spike-specific TCR breadth and depth. Nearly half of spike-specific TCRs reportedly target variant regions that are unmutated in the B.1.351 and B.1.1.7 variants. Without day 14 samples, only post-peak T cell repertoires were studied.

Details on this clone: Antigen: not known.

Generated by immunoSEQ multiplex PCR, the TCRdb table keeps only in-frame clones and is missing some. Of tens of thousands of clones listed, 70% to 80% were seen once; the top ten hold just under 5%. The CDR3 has 11 amino acids. Germline values: CDR1 DFQATT, CDR2 SNEGSKA (reference sequence). V was cut by 8 bases and J by 7 bases, with 13 bases left in between. Sequencing was performed on peripheral blood, taken 28 days after the second AZD1222 dose. The chain is built from TRBV20-1 and TRBJ2-3, with a possible D match to TRBD2 (5 bases). The sequence came from an adult who received the AZD1222 COVID-19 vaccine. For the CDR3, the DNA is TGCAGTCCTCTAGCAATCAATACGCAGTATTTT. It is translated as CSPLAINTQYF.